The 17 T cell receptor beta chains in this list originate from one sample, sequenced in a study of OX40 agonist ivuxolimab in advanced cancers. Repertoires were generated with immunoSEQ multiplex PCR, while TCRdb's copy carries only in-frame clones and drops some. This sample has about 21,000 clones; under 90% occur once, and the top ten carry more than 35%. This material consisted of CD4+ or CD8+ T cells sorted from blood, taken in a trial of the OX40 agonist ivuxolimab. The receptors originated from an adult with an advanced solid tumor such as melanoma, head and neck, liver or kidney cancer.

The chain uses TRBV6-1 and TRBJ1-3, with D hard to call. CDR3 length equals 11 residues. V lost 7 bases and J lost 4, with 5 bases in between. The V gene's germline CDR1 is MNHNS and CDR2 SASEGT. This CDR3 reads CASIGGNTIYF. The CDR3 DNA follows: TGTGCCAGCATCGGGGGAAACACCATATATTTT.

V gene TRBV6-9 combines with J gene TRBJ2-7, with D possibly matching TRBD1 (6 bases). Germline-derived CDR1 and CDR2 are MNHGY and SVAAGI. V dropped 4 bases and J dropped 7 bases, with 11 bases sitting between them. The CDR3 is 12 residues long. The CDR3 nucleotides are TGTGCCAGCAGTTCAGGACAGACGGAGCAGTACTTC. Translating it yields CASSSGQTEQYF.

This clone has just one count. This chain uses TRBV27 with TRBJ1-2, with D maybe TRBD1 (5 bases). The length of the CDR3 is 12 residues. Per germline, CDR1 MNHEY and CDR2 SMNVEV (reference sequence). V was trimmed by 2 bases and J by 8 bases, leaving 9 bases between them. CDR3 in DNA: TGTGCCAGCAGTTTACAGGGCGTCGGCTACACCTTC. Translation gives CASSLQGVGYTF.

The chain carries TRBV9 and TRBJ2-3; 7 bases map to TRBD1. The length of the CDR3 is 19 residues. The V segment lost 4 bases and the J segment 4 bases; nucleotides outside the gene matches: 21. The V gene's germline CDR1 is SGDLS and CDR2 YYNGEE. The CDR3 DNA follows: TGTGCCAGCAGCCCTAGGGTAGGGGGCGCGAGGGGGACGTCAGATACGCAGTATTTT. Translating it yields CASSPRVGGARGTSDTQYF.

V is TRBV6-6 and J is TRBJ2-1; TRBD2 might be the D (7 bases). Germline CDR1 MNHNY, CDR2 SVGAGI (reference sequence). The CDR3 runs to 15 residues. V dropped 4 bases and J dropped 8 bases, with 18 bases sitting between them. The CDR3 DNA is TGTGCCAGCAGTTTGGGGGGGGGCGTTAGTTATGAGCAGTTCTTC. Amino acid sequence: CASSLGGGVSYEQFF.

There are a few counts of this clone. V usage is TRBV11-2 and J usage is TRBJ1-2; no clear D gene. Germline-derived CDR1 and CDR2 are SGHAT and FQNNGV. Deletions cut 0 bases from V and 8 bases from J, with 13 bases between. This CDR3 is 14 amino acids long. The CDR3 loop is CASSLDPGKSGYTF. In nucleotides, the CDR3 is TGTGCCAGCAGCTTAGATCCGGGTAAATCGGGCTACACCTTC.

CDR3 region: CASSWGGSIYEQYF. The CDR3 DNA reads TGTGCCAGCAGTTGGGGGGGGTCCATCTACGAGCAGTACTTC. This chain links TRBV27 with TRBJ2-7; 7 positions match TRBD2. Per germline, CDR1 MNHEY and CDR2 SMNVEV (reference sequence). V trimming: 4 bases; J trimming: 3 bases; junction bases outside the gene matches: 6. CDR3 length: 14 residues.

Ten or more counts support this clone. This chain uses TRBV7-5 with TRBJ1-2; the DNA was not compared with TRBD1, the D call given in the table. TRBV7-5 represents a pseudogene. The CDR3 covers 12 residues. DNA for the CDR3: TGTGCCAGCAGCCCAAATGACTATGGCTACACCTTC. Protein product: CASSPNDYGYTF.

The chain employs TRBV9 and TRBJ2-5; a weak D match, TRBD1 (5 bases). Deletions cut 0 bases from V and 5 bases from J, with 17 bases between. The germline gives CDR1 SGDLS, CDR2 YYNGEE. This CDR3 region has 16 residues. This chain's CDR3 is CASSVEWGSYLETQYF. In DNA, the CDR3 is TGTGCCAGCAGCGTAGAATGGGGCTCGTATCTCGAGACCCAGTACTTC. The full variable domain, rest sourced from reference TRBV9 and TRBJ2-5, is DSGVTQTPKHLITATGQRVTLRCSPRSGDLSVYWYQQSLDQGLQFLIQYYNGEERAKGNILERFSAQQFPDLHSELNLSSLELGDSALYFCASSVEWGSYLETQYFGPGTRLLVL.

This clone was found once. This rearrangement joins TRBV7-6 to TRBJ2-7; 7 nucleotides align to TRBD1. V lost 6 bases and J lost 0; bases outside the gene matches: 11. CDR3 size: 16 residues. Germline CDR1 is SGHVS and CDR2 is FNYEAQ. This CDR3 is CASRLGPQGVSYEQYF. The CDR3 DNA reads TGTGCCAGCAGGCTTGGTCCTCAGGGGGTCTCCTACGAGCAGTACTTC.

The chain carries TRBV21-1 and TRBJ2-1; TRBD1, the D gene given by the table, was not confirmed from the DNA. TRBV21-1 is shown as a pseudogene. The CDR3 is 17 amino acids. The CDR3 sequence is CASSKVIGRVVYNEQFF. The CDR3 DNA follows: TGTGCCAGCAGCAAAGTCATCGGCAGGGTTGTTTACAATGAGCAGTTCTTC.

By share of the sample, this clone is medium-sized. Other DNA sequences of this sample code for an identical CDR3. The rearrangement links TRBV15 to TRBJ1-5; unclear D gene. V lost 1 base to trimming and J lost 6 bases, with 7 bases between them. In germline, CDR1 is LNHNV, CDR2 YYDKDF (reference sequence). The CDR3 is 13 residues long. The CDR3 region is CATSRGWGQPQHF. DNA of the CDR3: TGTGCCACCAGCAGAGGATGGGGTCAGCCCCAGCATTTT.

The gene calls are TRBV5-5 and TRBJ1-2; 10 bases align to TRBD1. The CDR3 length is 14 residues. Germline CDR1 and CDR2: SGHKS and YYEKEE (reference sequence). V was pared by 3 bases and J by 6 bases, with 5 bases of the junction left unmatched. The CDR3 nucleotides are TGTGCCAGCAGCTCCGGGACAGGGGTGGATGGCTACACCTTC. Translation: CASSSGTGVDGYTF.

This clone is termed large. CDR3 nucleotides: TGTGCCAGCAGCGGACAGGGGAGTAATGAGCAGTTCTTC. Its protein is CASSGQGSNEQFF. The rearrangement joins TRBV7-7 to TRBJ2-1; 9 bases align to TRBD1. V lost 5 bases, J lost 7 bases, and 3 bases stayed unmatched. Germline V gives CDR1 SSHAT, CDR2 FNYEAQ (reference sequence). The CDR3 totals 13 residues.

The genes are TRBV4-1 and TRBJ1-4; the match to TRBD1 covers 11 bases. With V trimmed by 1 base and J by 0 bases, 4 bases remained unmatched. Germline V lookup: CDR1 MGHRA, CDR2 YSYEKL. The CDR3 contains 18 residues. CDR3 protein: CASSQGGTGGPTNEKLFF. DNA for the CDR3: TGCGCCAGCAGCCAAGGGGGGACAGGGGGACCAACTAATGAAAAACTGTTTTTT.

The CDR3 is CASSQVLGANYGYTF. As DNA, the CDR3 is TGTGCCAGCAGCCAAGTTTTGGGGGCTAACTATGGCTACACCTTC. The V gene is TRBV14, the J gene TRBJ1-2; a weak D match, TRBD1 (5 bases). The V gene's germline CDR1 is SGHDN and CDR2 FVKESK. Trimming left V 1 base short and J 0 bases short, with 9 bases between. The CDR3 length is 15 residues. The full variable domain, completed using reference TRBV14 and TRBJ1-2, is EAGVTQFPSHSVIEKGQTVTLRCDPISGHDNLYWYRRVMGKEIKFLLHFVKESKQDESGMPNNRFLAERTGGTYSTLKVQPAELEDSGVYFCASSQVLGANYGYTFGSGTRLTVV.

On this clone itself: A far larger clone differs by one base, so this is likely a read error. V usage is TRBV5-1 and J usage is TRBJ2-7; D is tentatively TRBD1 or TRBD2 (5 bases each). Trimming took 5 bases from V and 3 from J, leaving 15 bases between them. The CDR3 length is 14 residues. Germline V lookup: CDR1 SGHRS, CDR2 YFSETQ. The CDR3 nucleotides read TGCGCCAGCAGTCGGTGGGACCCCAACTACGAGCAGTACTTC. This gives the protein CASSRWDPNYEQYF.